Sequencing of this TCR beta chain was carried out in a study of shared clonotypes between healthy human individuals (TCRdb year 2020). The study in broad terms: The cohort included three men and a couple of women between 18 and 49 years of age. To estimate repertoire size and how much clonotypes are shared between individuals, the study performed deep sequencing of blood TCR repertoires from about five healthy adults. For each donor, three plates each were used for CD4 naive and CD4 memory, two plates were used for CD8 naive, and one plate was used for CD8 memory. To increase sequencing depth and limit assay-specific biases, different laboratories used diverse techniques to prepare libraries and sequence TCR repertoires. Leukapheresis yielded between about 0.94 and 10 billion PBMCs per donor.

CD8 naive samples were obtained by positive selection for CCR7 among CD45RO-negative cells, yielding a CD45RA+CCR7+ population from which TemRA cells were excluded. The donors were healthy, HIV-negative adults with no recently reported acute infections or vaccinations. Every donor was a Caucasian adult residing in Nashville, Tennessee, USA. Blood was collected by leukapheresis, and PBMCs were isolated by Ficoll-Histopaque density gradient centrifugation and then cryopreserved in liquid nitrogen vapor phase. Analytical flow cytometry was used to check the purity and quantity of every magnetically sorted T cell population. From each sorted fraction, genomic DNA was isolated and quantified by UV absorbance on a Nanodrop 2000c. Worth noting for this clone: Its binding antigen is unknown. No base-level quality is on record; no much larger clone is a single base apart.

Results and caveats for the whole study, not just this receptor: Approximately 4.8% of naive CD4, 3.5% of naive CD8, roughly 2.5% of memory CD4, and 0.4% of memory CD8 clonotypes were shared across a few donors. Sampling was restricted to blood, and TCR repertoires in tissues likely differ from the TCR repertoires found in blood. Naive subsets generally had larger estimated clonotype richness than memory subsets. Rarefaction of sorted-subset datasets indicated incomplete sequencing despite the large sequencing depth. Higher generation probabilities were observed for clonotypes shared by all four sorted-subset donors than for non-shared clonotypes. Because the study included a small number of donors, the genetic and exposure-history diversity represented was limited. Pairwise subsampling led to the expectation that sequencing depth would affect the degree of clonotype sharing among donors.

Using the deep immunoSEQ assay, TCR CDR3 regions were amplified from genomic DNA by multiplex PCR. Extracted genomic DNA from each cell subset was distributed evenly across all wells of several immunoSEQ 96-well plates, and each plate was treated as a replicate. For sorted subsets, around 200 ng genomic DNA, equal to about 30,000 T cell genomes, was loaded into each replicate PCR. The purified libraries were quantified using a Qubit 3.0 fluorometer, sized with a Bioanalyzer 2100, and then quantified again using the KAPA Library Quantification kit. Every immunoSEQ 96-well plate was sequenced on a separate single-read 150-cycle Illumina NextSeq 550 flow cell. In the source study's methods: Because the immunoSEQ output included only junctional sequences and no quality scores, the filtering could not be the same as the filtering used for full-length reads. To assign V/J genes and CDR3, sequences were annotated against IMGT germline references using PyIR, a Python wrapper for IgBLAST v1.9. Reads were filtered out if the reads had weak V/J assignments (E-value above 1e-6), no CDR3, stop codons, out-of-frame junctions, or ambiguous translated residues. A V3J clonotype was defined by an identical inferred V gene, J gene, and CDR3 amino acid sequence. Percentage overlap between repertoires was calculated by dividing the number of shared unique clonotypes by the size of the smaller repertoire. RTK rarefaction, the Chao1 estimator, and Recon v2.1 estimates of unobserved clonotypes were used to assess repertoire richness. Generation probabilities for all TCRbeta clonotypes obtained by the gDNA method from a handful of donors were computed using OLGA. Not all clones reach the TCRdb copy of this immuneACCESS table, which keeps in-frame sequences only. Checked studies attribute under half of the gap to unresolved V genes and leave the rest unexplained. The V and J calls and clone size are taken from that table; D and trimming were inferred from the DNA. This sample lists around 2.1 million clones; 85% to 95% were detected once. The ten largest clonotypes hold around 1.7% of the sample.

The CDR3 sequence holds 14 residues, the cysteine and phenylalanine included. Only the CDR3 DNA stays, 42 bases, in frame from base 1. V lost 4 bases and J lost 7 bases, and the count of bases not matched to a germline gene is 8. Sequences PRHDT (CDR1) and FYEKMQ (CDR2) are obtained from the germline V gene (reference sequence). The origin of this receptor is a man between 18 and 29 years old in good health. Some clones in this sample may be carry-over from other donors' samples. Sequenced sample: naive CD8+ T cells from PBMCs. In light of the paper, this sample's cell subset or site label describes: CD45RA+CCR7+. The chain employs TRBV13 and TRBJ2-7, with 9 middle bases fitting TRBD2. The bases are TGTGCCAGCAGCTCCGGGAGCGGGAGGAGAGAGCAGTACTTC. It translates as CASSSGSGRREQYF.